The TCR beta chain under discussion was sequenced for a study of blood T cell repertoires in COVID-19. The wider study: PBMCs, B-cell-depleted T cells, or T cells were the source of the cDNA or gDNA that made up the material.

Germline CDR1 reads KGHDR; CDR2 reads SFDVKD. Trimming removed 7 bases from V and 3 bases from J; junction bases left unmatched: 4. This CDR3 region has 14 residues. TCRdb's table, derived via immunoSEQ multiplex PCR, lists solely in-frame clones and lacks some. This sample has around 230,000 clones; around 80% occur once, and the top ten carry 2% to 2.5%. Input material: peripheral blood. The chain is built from TRBV24-1 and TRBJ2-1; 8 nucleotides agree with TRBD2. The source of this sequence is a man aged 35 to 55 who had recovered from COVID-19. CDR3 nucleotide sequence: TGTGCCACCAGCCCGGGAGGGCTCTACAATGAGCAGTTCTTC. This codes for CATSPGGLYNEQFF.